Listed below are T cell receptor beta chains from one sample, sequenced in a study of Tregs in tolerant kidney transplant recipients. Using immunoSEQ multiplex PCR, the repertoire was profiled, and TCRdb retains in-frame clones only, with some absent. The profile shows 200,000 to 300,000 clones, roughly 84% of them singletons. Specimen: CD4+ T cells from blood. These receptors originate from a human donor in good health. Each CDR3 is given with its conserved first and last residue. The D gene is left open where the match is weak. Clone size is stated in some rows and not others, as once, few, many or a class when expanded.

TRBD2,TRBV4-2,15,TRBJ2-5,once,CASSPGLAGMETQYF,TGTGCCAGCAGCCCGGGACTAGCGGGGATGGAGACCCAGTACTTC
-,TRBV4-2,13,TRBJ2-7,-,CASSQDRDYEQYF,TGTGCCAGCAGCCAAGATCGGGACTACGAGCAGTACTTC
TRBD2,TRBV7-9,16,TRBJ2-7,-,CASSLASGRVSYEQYF,TGTGCCAGCAGCTTAGCTAGCGGGAGAGTCTCCTACGAGCAGTACTTC
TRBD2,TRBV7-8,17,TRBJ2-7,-,CASSLARAGESSYEQYF,TGTGCCAGCAGCTTAGCGAGGGCGGGGGAGAGCTCCTACGAGCAGTACTTC
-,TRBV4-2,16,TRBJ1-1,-,CASSPDGQFFNTEAFF,TGTGCCAGCAGCCCCGACGGACAGTTTTTCAACACTGAAGCTTTCTTT
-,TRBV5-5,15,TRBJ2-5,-,CASSPPPRPQETQYF,TGTGCCAGCAGTCCGCCGCCTAGACCCCAAGAGACCCAGTACTTC
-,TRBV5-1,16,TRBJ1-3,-,CASSQAGRASGNTIYF,TGCGCCAGCAGTCAGGCCGGGCGCGCCTCAGGAAACACCATATATTTT
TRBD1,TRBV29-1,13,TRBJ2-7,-,CSARDRGDRGQYF,TGCAGCGCTAGGGACAGGGGGGATCGAGGGCAGTACTTC
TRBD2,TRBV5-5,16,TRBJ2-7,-,CASSQGLAGGPEEQYF,TGTGCCAGCAGTCAGGGACTAGCGGGAGGGCCGGAGGAGCAGTACTTC
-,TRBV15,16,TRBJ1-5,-,CATSRSWEFGNQPQHF,TGTGCCACCAGCAGATCCTGGGAGTTTGGCAATCAGCCCCAGCATTTT
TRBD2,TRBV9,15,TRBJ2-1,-,CASSVGGSGYNEQFF,TGTGCCAGCAGCGTAGGCGGGAGTGGCTACAATGAGCAGTTCTTC
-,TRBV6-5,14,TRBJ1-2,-,CASSYSGAPRGYTF,TGTGCCAGCAGTTACTCAGGGGCGCCGCGGGGCTACACCTTC
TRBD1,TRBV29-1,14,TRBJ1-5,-,CSVADRPGTQPQHF,TGCAGCGTGGCGGACAGGCCCGGAACGCAGCCCCAGCATTTT
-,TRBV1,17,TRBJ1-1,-,CTSSQERQGMLNTEAFF,TGCACCAGCAGCCAAGAGCGACAGGGGATGCTCAACACTGAAGCTTTCTTT
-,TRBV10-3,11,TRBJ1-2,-,CAISGGGLYTF,TGTGCCATCAGTGGGGGGGGACTCTACACCTTC
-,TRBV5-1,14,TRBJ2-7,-,CASSFGAVKGEQYF,TGCGCCAGCAGCTTCGGCGCTGTCAAGGGGGAGCAGTACTTC
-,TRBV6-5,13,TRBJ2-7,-,CASRTDGSYEQYF,TGTGCCAGCAGAACGGACGGGTCCTACGAGCAGTACTTC
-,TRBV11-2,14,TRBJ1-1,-,CASSLGGLNTEAFF,TGTGCCAGCAGCTTAGGGGGATTGAACACTGAAGCTTTCTTT
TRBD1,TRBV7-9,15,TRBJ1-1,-,CASSSQGRVNTEAFF,TGTGCCAGCAGCTCACAGGGGAGGGTGAACACTGAAGCTTTCTTT
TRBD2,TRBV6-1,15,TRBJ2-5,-,CASSEARGSGGTQYF,TGTGCCAGCAGTGAAGCGCGGGGTAGCGGGGGGACCCAGTACTTC
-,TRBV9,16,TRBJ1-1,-,CASTPSAYATDTEAFF,TGTGCCAGCACCCCCTCAGCGTATGCCACGGACACTGAAGCTTTCTTT
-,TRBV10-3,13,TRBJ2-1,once,CALSSGEWNEQFF,TGTGCCCTGAGTTCGGGGGAATGGAATGAGCAGTTCTTC
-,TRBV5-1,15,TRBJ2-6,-,CASSFEFAGANVLTF,TGCGCCAGCAGCTTCGAGTTCGCTGGGGCCAACGTCCTGACTTTC
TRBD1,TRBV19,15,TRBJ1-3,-,CASSTGQGNRNTIYF,TGTGCCAGTAGTACGGGACAGGGGAACCGAAACACCATATATTTT
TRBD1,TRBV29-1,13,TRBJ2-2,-,CSASTGITGELFF,TGCAGCGCTTCGACAGGGATCACCGGGGAGCTGTTTTTT
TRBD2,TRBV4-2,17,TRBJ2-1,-,CASSQKGLAVPDNEQFF,TGTGCCAGCAGCCAAAAGGGACTAGCGGTTCCGGACAATGAGCAGTTCTTC
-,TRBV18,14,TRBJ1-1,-,CASSLSLGDTEAFF,TGTGCCAGCTCACTTTCCCTGGGCGATACTGAAGCTTTCTTT
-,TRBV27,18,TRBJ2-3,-,CASSLSTSPTRFTDTQYF,TGTGCCAGCAGCCTATCGACATCGCCGACTCGTTTCACAGATACGCAGTATTTT
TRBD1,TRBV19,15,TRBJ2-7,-,CASSISGTADYEQYF,TGTGCCAGTAGTATATCCGGGACAGCGGATTATGAGCAGTACTTC
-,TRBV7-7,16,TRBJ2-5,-,CASSYTRAGFGETQYF,TGTGCTAGCAGCTATACAAGGGCAGGGTTTGGAGAGACCCAGTACTTC
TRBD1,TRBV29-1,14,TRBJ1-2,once,CSVSLQGIGYGYTF,TGCAGCGTAAGCCTACAGGGGATCGGTTATGGCTACACCTTC
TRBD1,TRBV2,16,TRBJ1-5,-,CATRGQGFVGNQPQHF,TGTGCCACGCGCGGACAGGGCTTTGTAGGCAATCAGCCCCAGCATTTT
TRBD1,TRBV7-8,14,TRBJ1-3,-,CASRAGGMGNTIYF,TGTGCCAGCAGGGCAGGGGGCATGGGAAACACCATATATTTT
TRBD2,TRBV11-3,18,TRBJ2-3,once,CASSKGTSGSTSTDTQYF,TGTGCCAGCAGCAAAGGGACTAGCGGGTCTACTAGCACAGATACGCAGTATTTT
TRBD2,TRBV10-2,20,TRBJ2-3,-,CASSEWTGASGTPSTDTQYF,TGCGCCAGCAGTGAGTGGACTGGGGCTAGCGGGACCCCAAGCACAGATACGCAGTATTTT
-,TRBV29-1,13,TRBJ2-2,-,CSVVGQPTGELFF,TGCAGCGTTGTCGGCCAGCCCACCGGGGAGCTGTTTTTT
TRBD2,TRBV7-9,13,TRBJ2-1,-,CASSLAGGNEQFF,TGTGCCAGCAGCTTAGCGGGAGGGAATGAGCAGTTCTTC
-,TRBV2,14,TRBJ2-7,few,CASSPGNRGYEQYF,TGTGCCAGCTCCCCAGGGAACAGAGGATACGAGCAGTACTTC
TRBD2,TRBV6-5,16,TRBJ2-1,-,CASSSLSGGSYNEQFF,TGTGCCAGCAGTTCCCTTAGCGGGGGCTCCTACAATGAGCAGTTCTTC
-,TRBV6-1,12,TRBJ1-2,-,CASSRDYYGYTF,TGTGCCAGCAGCCGGGACTACTATGGCTACACCTTC
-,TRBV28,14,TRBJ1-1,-,CASRLTGLNTEAFF,TGTGCCAGCAGACTGACGGGGTTGAACACTGAAGCTTTCTTT
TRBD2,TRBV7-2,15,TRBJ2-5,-,CASSLRGNGGETQYF,TGTGCCAGCAGCTTAAGGGGTAACGGGGGGGAGACCCAGTACTTC
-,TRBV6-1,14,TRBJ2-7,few,CASSVAQGSYEQYF,TGTGCCAGCAGTGTAGCCCAAGGGTCCTACGAGCAGTACTTC
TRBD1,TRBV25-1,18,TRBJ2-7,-,CASSSGTGMMGRVYEQYF,TGTGCCAGCAGTTCCGGGACAGGGATGATGGGAAGGGTATACGAGCAGTACTTC
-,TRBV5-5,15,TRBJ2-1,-,CASSLGGTNYNEQFF,TGTGCCAGCAGCTTGGGCGGGACAAACTACAATGAGCAGTTCTTC
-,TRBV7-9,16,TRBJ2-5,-,CASSLAGGLAGETQYF,TGTGCCAGCAGCTTAGCTGGGGGCCTCGCCGGGGAGACCCAGTACTTC
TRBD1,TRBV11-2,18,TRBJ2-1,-,CASSSMKRGQGPWNEQFF,TGTGCCAGCAGCTCTATGAAACGGGGACAGGGGCCTTGGAATGAGCAGTTCTTC
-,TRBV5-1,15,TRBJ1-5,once,CASSTGTAPNQPQHF,TGCGCCAGCAGCACCGGGACGGCGCCTAATCAGCCCCAGCATTTT
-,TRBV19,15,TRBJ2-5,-,CASRALYRTQETQYF,TGTGCCAGTCGGGCTTTGTATCGGACTCAAGAGACCCAGTACTTC
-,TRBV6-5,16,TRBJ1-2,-,CASSYSAGPSNYGYTF,TGTGCCAGCAGTTACTCGGCAGGACCCTCTAACTATGGCTACACCTTC
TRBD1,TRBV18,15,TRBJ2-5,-,CASSPSRQGKETQYF,TGTGCCAGCTCACCCTCTCGACAGGGAAAAGAGACCCAGTACTTC
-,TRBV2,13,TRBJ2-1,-,CASSEVRYNEQFF,TGTGCCAGCAGTGAAGTAAGGTACAATGAGCAGTTCTTC
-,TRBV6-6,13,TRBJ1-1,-,CASSVDRNTEAFF,TGTGCCAGCAGCGTGGATAGGAACACTGAAGCTTTCTTT
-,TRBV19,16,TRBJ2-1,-,CASSIWRPSSYNEQFF,TGTGCCAGTAGTATTTGGCGACCCAGCTCCTACAATGAGCAGTTCTTC
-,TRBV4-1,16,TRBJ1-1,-,CASSQKEGALGTEAFF,TGCGCCAGCAGCCAAAAAGAAGGGGCCCTGGGCACTGAAGCTTTCTTT
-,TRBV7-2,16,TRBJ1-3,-,CASSLVGGSTGNTIYF,TGTGCCAGCAGCTTAGTTGGAGGGAGCACTGGAAACACCATATATTTT
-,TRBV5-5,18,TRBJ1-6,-,CASSLVQTANTYNSPLHF,TGTGCCAGCAGCTTGGTCCAGACAGCCAATACCTATAATTCACCCCTCCACTTT
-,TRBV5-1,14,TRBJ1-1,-,CASSFQPPDTEAFF,TGCGCCAGCAGCTTCCAGCCCCCAGACACTGAAGCTTTCTTT
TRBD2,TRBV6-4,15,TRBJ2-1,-,CASSDLPGLGNEQFF,TGTGCCAGCAGTGATTTACCGGGACTAGGTAATGAGCAGTTCTTC
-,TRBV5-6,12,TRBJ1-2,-,CASRENNYGYTF,TGTGCCAGCAGGGAGAATAACTATGGCTACACCTTC